A selection of T cell receptor beta chains follows, all from one sample in a study of shared T cell receptors in the human thymus. TCRdb keeps only in-frame clones here, not all; method: immunoSEQ multiplex PCR. The data contain roughly 560,000 clones, about 84% of them singletons. These sequences were also reported in another study, on human thymus T cells.

The specimen was thymocytes. These receptor sequences come from a boy in the first two years of life with a congenital heart defect. The conserved cysteine and the conserved F or W are not part of the CDR3 here. Only some rows state a clone size, as once, few, many or a class for expanded clones.

clone_size: few
j_call: TRBJ2-1
v_call: TRBV4-1
cdr3_aa: ASSQGQGAAGGPHNEQF

clone_size: few
j_call: TRBJ1-3
v_call: TRBV30
cdr3_aa: AWSTEHNDSTGGNTIY

clone_size: -
j_call: TRBJ1-5
v_call: TRBV21-1
cdr3_aa: ASPDRGDQPQH

clone_size: -
j_call: TRBJ2-1
v_call: TRBV28
cdr3_aa: ASSLWRDSLNNEQF

clone_size: -
j_call: TRBJ2-1
v_call: TRBV5-6
cdr3_aa: ASSLFGSSYNEQF

clone_size: -
j_call: TRBJ2-3
v_call: TRBV5-1
cdr3_aa: ASSSLTSGRHNESEDTQY

clone_size: -
j_call: TRBJ2-7
v_call: TRBV27
cdr3_aa: ASSLSPAIGTSGTDEQY

clone_size: -
j_call: TRBJ2-7
v_call: TRBV6-5
cdr3_aa: ASSYWTSGSVGEQY

clone_size: -
j_call: TRBJ2-7
v_call: TRBV5-8
cdr3_aa: ASSNPGQGSYEQY

clone_size: -
j_call: TRBJ2-7
v_call: TRBV13
cdr3_aa: ASSFRGTAYEQY

clone_size: -
j_call: TRBJ2-1
v_call: TRBV2
cdr3_aa: ASSLKGTEQF

clone_size: -
j_call: TRBJ2-7
v_call: TRBV18
cdr3_aa: ASSPPEREGRWEQY

clone_size: -
j_call: TRBJ2-3
v_call: TRBV28
cdr3_aa: ASSTPGATQY

clone_size: once
j_call: TRBJ1-1
v_call: TRBV28
cdr3_aa: ASRTGSPGNTEAF

clone_size: -
j_call: TRBJ2-1
v_call: TRBV4-3
cdr3_aa: ASSLLSGSGRVYNEQF

clone_size: -
j_call: TRBJ2-2
v_call: TRBV10-3
cdr3_aa: AINENRVTDTGELF

clone_size: -
j_call: TRBJ1-4
v_call: TRBV5-6
cdr3_aa: ASTTGEGREKLF

clone_size: -
j_call: TRBJ2-7
v_call: TRBV27
cdr3_aa: ASSLSPQGASYEQY

clone_size: -
j_call: TRBJ2-5
v_call: TRBV4-3
cdr3_aa: ASSQDKGDREETQY

clone_size: -
j_call: TRBJ2-2
v_call: TRBV9
cdr3_aa: ASSVEQSGELF

clone_size: -
j_call: TRBJ1-5
v_call: TRBV6-5
cdr3_aa: ASSYRERNQPQH

clone_size: -
j_call: TRBJ2-7
v_call: TRBV7-9
cdr3_aa: ASSETERERHEQY

clone_size: once
j_call: TRBJ2-7
v_call: TRBV6-5
cdr3_aa: ASSYSGRSSYEQY

clone_size: -
j_call: TRBJ2-7
v_call: TRBV5-4
cdr3_aa: ASSRLQEGYEQY

clone_size: -
j_call: TRBJ2-7
v_call: TRBV5-5
cdr3_aa: ASSLDRGSRDEQY